This entry lists 12 T cell receptor beta chains sequenced from one sample in a study of OX40 agonist ivuxolimab in advanced cancers. TCRdb's copy holds only in-frame clones and misses some; the assay was immunoSEQ multiplex PCR. Here the sample spans fewer than 65,000 clones, about 87% being singletons. The source was CD4+ or CD8+ T cells sorted from blood, collected in a trial of the OX40 agonist ivuxolimab. The receptors shown here come from an adult with an advanced solid tumor such as melanoma, head and neck, liver or kidney cancer.

The J gene is TRBJ2-7, the V gene TRBV19; possibly TRBD1 for D (6 bases). The germline gives CDR1 LNHDA, CDR2 SQIVND (reference sequence). This CDR3 contains 14 residues. Trimming took 6 bases from V and 0 from J, leaving 12 bases between them. CDR3 in amino acids: CASSPGTFSYEQYF. CDR3 DNA sequence: TGTGCCAGTAGCCCCGGGACATTCTCCTACGAGCAGTACTTC.

The V and J genes are TRBV5-1 and TRBJ2-2; D gene ambiguous. Trimming removed 4 bases from V and 1 base from J, with 11 bases in between. The CDR3 runs 15 residues. Germline CDR1 is SGHRS and CDR2 is YFSETQ. The CDR3 coding sequence is TGCGCCAGCAGCCCACTGCCGGGGAACACCGGGGAGCTGTTTTTT. Translating gives CASSPLPGNTGELFF.

J is TRBJ1-2 and V is TRBV7-9; D perhaps matches TRBD1 (5 bases). Trimming cost V 1 base and J 7 bases, with 10 bases left between them. Germline V gene lookup returns CDR1 SEHNR and CDR2 FQNEAQ (reference sequence). CDR3 length: 13 residues. The CDR3 DNA sequence: TGTGCCAGCAGCTTAGGTCAGGGCGGTGGCTACACCTTC. It encodes CASSLGQGGGYTF.

Details on this clone: The identical CDR3 is also encoded by other nucleotide sequences in the sample. This CDR3 reads CASSSQGSGNTIYF. CDR3 coding DNA: TGCGCCAGCAGCTCCCAGGGCTCTGGAAACACCATATATTTT. This chain connects TRBV5-1 to TRBJ1-3, with D perhaps TRBD1 (5 bases). The ends were cut back, 3 bases at V and 0 bases at J, with 7 bases in the middle. The CDR3 has 14 residues. From germline, CDR1 is SGHRS and CDR2 YFSETQ. Full variable domain (rest looked up from reference TRBV5-1 and TRBJ1-3): KAGVTQTPRYLIKTRGQQVTLSCSPISGHRSVSWYQQTPGQGLQFLFEYFSETQRNKGNFPGRFSGRQFSNSRSEMNVSTLELGDSALYLCASSSQGSGNTIYFGEGSWLTVV.

The V and J genes are TRBV5-8 and TRBJ2-1; TRBD2 aligns across 13 bases. This CDR3 has 15 amino acids. J gave up 5 bases and V 4 bases, and 3 bases lay outside the gene matches. Germline CDR1 reads SGHTS; CDR2 reads YDEGEE. The CDR3 reads CASSIGTSGNNEQFF. CDR3 nucleotide sequence: TGTGCCAGCAGCATAGGGACTAGCGGGAACAATGAGCAGTTCTTC. Complete variable domain (other parts from reference TRBV5-8 and TRBJ2-1): EAGVTQSPTHLIKTRGQQATLRCSPISGHTSVYWYQQALGLGLQFLLWYDEGEERNRGNFPPRFSGRQFPNYSSELNVNALELEDSALYLCASSIGTSGNNEQFFGPGTRLTVL.

The rearrangement joins TRBV6-4 to TRBJ2-1; 11 bases are shared with TRBD1. The germline V gene encodes CDR1 MRHNA and CDR2 SNTAGT. J lost 2 bases, V lost 2 bases, and 2 bases had no gene match. There are 16 residues in the CDR3. The CDR3 coding sequence is TGTGCCAGCAGTGACGTGGGACAGGGGGCCTACAATGAGCAGTTCTTC. Translation gives CASSDVGQGAYNEQFF.

The chain is built from TRBV7-8 and TRBJ1-5; D is ambiguous. Trimming shortened V by 1 base and J by 0 bases, and 7 bases separated the two germline ends. The CDR3 extends over 15 amino acids. CDR1 is SGHVS, CDR2 FQNEAQ, per germline. DNA for the CDR3: TGTGCCAGCAGCTTAGTGGCAAATAGCAATCAGCCCCAGCATTTT. Protein: CASSLVANSNQPQHF. The full variable domain, with the rest looked up from reference TRBV7-8 and TRBJ1-5, is GAGVSQSPRYKVAKRGQDVALRCDPISGHVSLFWYQQALGQGPEFLTYFQNEAQLDKSGLPSDRFFAERPEGSVSTLKIQRTQQEDSAVYLCASSLVANSNQPQHFGDGTRLSIL.

The rearrangement links TRBV6-6 to TRBJ2-6; D is uncertain. Germline V gene data show CDR1 as MNHNY and CDR2 as SVGAGI (reference sequence). The CDR3 consists of 16 residues. V lost 4 bases to trimming and J lost 2 bases, with 12 bases between them. CDR3 coding DNA: TGTGCCAGCAGTTCCCTTGTCGTCACTGGGGCCAACGTCCTGACTTTC. It yields the protein CASSSLVVTGANVLTF.

V usage is TRBV15 and J usage is TRBJ2-3; 11 nucleotides match TRBD2. V lost 11 bases, J lost 6 bases, and 10 bases stayed unmatched. The germline V gene encodes CDR1 LNHNV and CDR2 YYDKDF (reference sequence). This CDR3 is 14 amino acids long. CDR3 nucleotides: TGTGCCTCGCAAATAGCGGGAGGGATCGATACGCAGTATTTT. Protein product: CASQIAGGIDTQYF.

CDR3 sequence reads: CASKLAGGAKGYTF. DNA of the CDR3: TGTGCCAGCAAGCTGGCAGGGGGCGCGAAGGGCTACACCTTC. The rearrangement joins TRBV6-1 to TRBJ1-2; 8 nucleotides line up with TRBD1. Trimming cost V 7 bases and J 8 bases; bases outside gene matches: 12. CDR1 MNHNS and CDR2 SASEGT come from the germline V gene. The CDR3 is 14 residues long.

The CDR3 DNA sequence: TGCGCCAGCAGCCAAGAGTTCCCAGGAAACGTCTACGAGCAGTACTTC. This encodes CASSQEFPGNVYEQYF. The chain uses TRBV4-1 and TRBJ2-7; D not certain. V shed 0 bases and J shed 3 bases, with 15 bases lying between them. CDR3 length: 16 residues. CDR1 and CDR2 from the germline V gene are MGHRA and YSYEKL.

The rearrangement links TRBV5-1 to TRBJ2-5; 8 bases map to TRBD1. The junction had 17 bases not matched to a gene; V was cut back by 0 bases and J by 7 bases. Germline loops: CDR1 SGHRS, CDR2 YFSETQ. This CDR3 has 18 residues. Here the CDR3 reads CASSLDPSQGERVGTQYF. CDR3 coding DNA: TGCGCCAGCAGCTTGGACCCCTCACAGGGGGAGAGGGTTGGGACCCAGTACTTC. Variable domain in full (rest from reference TRBV5-1 and TRBJ2-5): KAGVTQTPRYLIKTRGQQVTLSCSPISGHRSVSWYQQTPGQGLQFLFEYFSETQRNKGNFPGRFSGRQFSNSRSEMNVSTLELGDSALYLCASSLDPSQGERVGTQYFGPGTRLLVL.